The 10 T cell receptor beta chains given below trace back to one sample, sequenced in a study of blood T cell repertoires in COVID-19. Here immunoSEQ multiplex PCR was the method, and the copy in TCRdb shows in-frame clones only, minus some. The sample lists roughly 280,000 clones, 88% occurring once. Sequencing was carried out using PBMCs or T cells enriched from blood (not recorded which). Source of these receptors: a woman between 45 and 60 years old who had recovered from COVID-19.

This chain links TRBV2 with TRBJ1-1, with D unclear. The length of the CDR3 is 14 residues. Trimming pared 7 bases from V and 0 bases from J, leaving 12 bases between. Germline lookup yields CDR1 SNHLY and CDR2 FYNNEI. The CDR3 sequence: CASTPSQVNTEAFF. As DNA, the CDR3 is TGTGCCAGCACCCCAAGTCAGGTGAACACTGAAGCTTTCTTT.

The CDR3 spells CASNNRENTEAFF. The CDR3 coding sequence is TGTGCCAGCAACAACAGGGAAAACACTGAAGCTTTCTTT. This chain joins TRBV5-4 and TRBJ1-1; possibly TRBD1 for D (6 bases). V was clipped by 6 bases and J by 2 bases, with 11 bases between them. Germline lookup yields CDR1 SGHNT and CDR2 YYREEE (reference sequence). The CDR3 has 13 residues.

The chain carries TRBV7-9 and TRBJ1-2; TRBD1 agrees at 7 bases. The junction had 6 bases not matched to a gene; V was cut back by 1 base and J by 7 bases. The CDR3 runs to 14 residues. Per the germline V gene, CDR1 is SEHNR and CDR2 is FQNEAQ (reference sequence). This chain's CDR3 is CASSLGPGGGGYTF. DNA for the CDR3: TGTGCCAGCAGCTTAGGTCCAGGGGGAGGTGGCTACACCTTC.

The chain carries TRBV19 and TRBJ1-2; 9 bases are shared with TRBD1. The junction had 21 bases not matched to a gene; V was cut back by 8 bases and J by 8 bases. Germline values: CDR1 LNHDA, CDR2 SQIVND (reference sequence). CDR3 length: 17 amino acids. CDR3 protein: CASLGPGQGSFSAGYTF. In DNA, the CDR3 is TGTGCCAGTCTGGGGCCGGGACAGGGTTCTTTCTCGGCGGGCTACACCTTC.

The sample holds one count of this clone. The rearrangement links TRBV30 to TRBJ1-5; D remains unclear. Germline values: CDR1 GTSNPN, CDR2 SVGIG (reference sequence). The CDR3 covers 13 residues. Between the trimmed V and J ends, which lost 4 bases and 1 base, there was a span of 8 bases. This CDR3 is CAWNTGSNQPQHF. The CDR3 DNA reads TGTGCCTGGAATACCGGGAGCAATCAGCCCCAGCATTTT.

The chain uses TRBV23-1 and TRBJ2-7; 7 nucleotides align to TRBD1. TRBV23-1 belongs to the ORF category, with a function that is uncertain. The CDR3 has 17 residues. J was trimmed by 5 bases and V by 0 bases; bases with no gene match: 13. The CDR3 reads CASSQSLPDRALDEQYF. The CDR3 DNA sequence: TGCGCCAGCAGTCAATCACTCCCCGACAGGGCTCTTGACGAGCAGTACTTC.

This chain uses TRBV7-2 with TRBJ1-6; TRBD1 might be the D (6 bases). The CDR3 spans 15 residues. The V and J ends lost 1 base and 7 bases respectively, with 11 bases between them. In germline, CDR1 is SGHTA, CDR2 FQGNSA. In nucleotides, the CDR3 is TGTGCCAGCAGCTTAGAAGGGGGTGACAATTCACCCCTCCACTTT. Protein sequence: CASSLEGGDNSPLHF.

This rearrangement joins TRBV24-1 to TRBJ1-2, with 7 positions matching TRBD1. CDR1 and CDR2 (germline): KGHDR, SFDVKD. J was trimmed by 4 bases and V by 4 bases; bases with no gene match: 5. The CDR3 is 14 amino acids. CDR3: CATSEFGQAYGYTF. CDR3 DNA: TGTGCCACCAGTGAATTTGGACAGGCCTATGGCTACACCTTC.

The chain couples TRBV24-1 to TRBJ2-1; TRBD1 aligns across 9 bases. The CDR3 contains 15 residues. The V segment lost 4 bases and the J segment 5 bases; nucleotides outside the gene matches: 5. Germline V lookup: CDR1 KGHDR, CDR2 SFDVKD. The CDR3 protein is CATSEAGQGNNEQFF. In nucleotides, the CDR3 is TGTGCCACCAGTGAGGCGGGACAGGGCAACAATGAGCAGTTCTTC.

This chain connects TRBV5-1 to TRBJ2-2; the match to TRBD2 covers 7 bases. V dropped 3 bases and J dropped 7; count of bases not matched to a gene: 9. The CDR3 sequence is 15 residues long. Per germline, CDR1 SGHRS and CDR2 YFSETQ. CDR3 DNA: TGCGCCAGCAGCTCGTGGGAGGGCCTTGGCGGGGAGCTGTTTTTT. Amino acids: CASSSWEGLGGELFF.